These T cell receptor beta chains were read from a single sample in a study of beta chain features in type 1 diabetes. Clones were read by immunoSEQ multiplex PCR, and TCRdb kept only the in-frame ones, dropping some. This table has more than 250,000 clones, approximately 25% appearing once. The sequencing input was naive CD4+ T cells from blood. The receptors were sampled from a woman aged 25 to 39 with type 1 diabetes. Each CDR3 is given with its conserved first and last residue. The D gene is left open where the match is weak. Size is omitted from some rows. Given values are once, few, many or a class for expanded clones.

d_gene: NA
len: 15
v_gene: TRBV4-2
abundance: NA
j_gene: TRBJ2-7
CDR3nt: TGTGCCAGCAGCCAAGTTGGTGGGAGCTCCTACGAGCAGTACTTC
CDR3aa: CASSQVGGSSYEQYF

d_gene: NA
len: 14
v_gene: TRBV4-1
abundance: few
j_gene: TRBJ1-2
CDR3nt: TGCGCCAGCAGCCAAGGACAGAACCTATATGGCTACACCTTC
CDR3aa: CASSQGQNLYGYTF

d_gene: TRBD1
len: 17
v_gene: TRBV4-1
abundance: few
j_gene: TRBJ1-2
CDR3nt: TGCGCCAGCAGCCGTGCGGGTGAGACAGGGGGCGCGAGGGGCTACACCTTC
CDR3aa: CASSRAGETGGARGYTF

d_gene: NA
len: 12
v_gene: TRBV29-1
abundance: NA
j_gene: TRBJ2-5
CDR3nt: TGCAGCGTTGAAGAAAACGGGGAGACCCAGTACTTC
CDR3aa: CSVEENGETQYF

d_gene: NA
len: 14
v_gene: TRBV9
abundance: NA
j_gene: TRBJ1-2
CDR3nt: TGTGCCAGCAGCGTAGCGGTCCGGGGGAATGGCTACACCTTC
CDR3aa: CASSVAVRGNGYTF

d_gene: NA
len: 14
v_gene: TRBV18
abundance: NA
j_gene: TRBJ2-7
CDR3nt: TGTGCCAGCTCATCCCTAGCCCCGGCGTACGAGCAGTACTTC
CDR3aa: CASSSLAPAYEQYF

d_gene: NA
len: 13
v_gene: TRBV30
abundance: few
j_gene: TRBJ1-3
CDR3nt: TGTGCCTGGAGTCTCCTCTCTGGAAACACCATATATTTT
CDR3aa: CAWSLLSGNTIYF

d_gene: TRBD2
len: 15
v_gene: TRBV28
abundance: few
j_gene: TRBJ2-2
CDR3nt: TGTGCCAGCAGTTTCTCTAGCGGGAGGCCCGGGGAGCTGTTTTTT
CDR3aa: CASSFSSGRPGELFF

d_gene: NA
len: 17
v_gene: TRBV6-1
abundance: NA
j_gene: TRBJ2-7
CDR3nt: TGTGCCAGCAGTGAACCCCCTTCGCGGGGCGGGATCTACGAGCAGTACTTC
CDR3aa: CASSEPPSRGGIYEQYF

d_gene: NA
len: 16
v_gene: TRBV5-1
abundance: NA
j_gene: TRBJ2-3
CDR3nt: TGCGCCAGCAGCTTTCCTAGCAGTTCTAGCACAGATACGCAGTATTTT
CDR3aa: CASSFPSSSSTDTQYF

d_gene: NA
len: 15
v_gene: TRBV18
abundance: NA
j_gene: TRBJ1-4
CDR3nt: TGTGCCAGCTCACCGCAAGACTCAACTAATGAAAAACTGTTTTTT
CDR3aa: CASSPQDSTNEKLFF

d_gene: NA
len: 12
v_gene: TRBV2
abundance: NA
j_gene: TRBJ2-3
CDR3nt: TGTGCCAGCAGTCCGATCGGAGATACGCAGTATTTT
CDR3aa: CASSPIGDTQYF

d_gene: TRBD2
len: 15
v_gene: TRBV27
abundance: few
j_gene: TRBJ2-5
CDR3nt: TGTGCCAGCAGTTTGGTCTCTAGCGGCCAAGAGACCCAGTACTTC
CDR3aa: CASSLVSSGQETQYF

d_gene: TRBD2
len: 18
v_gene: TRBV4-1
abundance: few
j_gene: TRBJ2-4
CDR3nt: TGCGCCAGCAGCCAAGGGAGGAGTAGCGGGATAGCCAAAAACATTCAGTACTTC
CDR3aa: CASSQGRSSGIAKNIQYF

d_gene: NA
len: 14
v_gene: TRBV7-3
abundance: few
j_gene: TRBJ2-1
CDR3nt: TGTGCCAGCAGCTTAACCTATGCTTACAATGAGCAGTTCTTC
CDR3aa: CASSLTYAYNEQFF

d_gene: TRBD2
len: 17
v_gene: TRBV4-1
abundance: NA
j_gene: TRBJ2-7
CDR3nt: TGCGCCAGCAGCCCAGCCACCTGGACTAGGTTATCCAACGAGCAGTACTTC
CDR3aa: CASSPATWTRLSNEQYF

d_gene: TRBD2
len: 15
v_gene: TRBV7-3
abundance: NA
j_gene: TRBJ2-3
CDR3nt: TGTGCCAGCAGCTTAGCTAGCGGGAGTTCAGATACGCAGTATTTT
CDR3aa: CASSLASGSSDTQYF

d_gene: NA
len: 14
v_gene: TRBV23-1
abundance: few
j_gene: TRBJ1-2
CDR3nt: TGCGCCAGCAGTCAGCTACTCCGAGGATATGGCTACACCTTC
CDR3aa: CASSQLLRGYGYTF

d_gene: TRBD2
len: 16
v_gene: TRBV30
abundance: NA
j_gene: TRBJ2-3
CDR3nt: TGTGCCTGGAGTGCCGGACTAGCGGGCCCCACAGATACGCAGTATTTT
CDR3aa: CAWSAGLAGPTDTQYF

d_gene: TRBD2
len: 16
v_gene: TRBV7-2
abundance: few
j_gene: TRBJ2-1
CDR3nt: TGTGCCAGCAGCTTAGCCGGGACTAGCGGGAAGAATGAGCAGTTCTTC
CDR3aa: CASSLAGTSGKNEQFF

d_gene: NA
len: 15
v_gene: TRBV6-5
abundance: few
j_gene: TRBJ1-1
CDR3nt: TGTGCCAGCAGTTACATGGAGGGAGGGAACACTGAAGCTTTCTTT
CDR3aa: CASSYMEGGNTEAFF

d_gene: TRBD2
len: 17
v_gene: TRBV4-1
abundance: few
j_gene: TRBJ2-1
CDR3nt: TGCGCCAGCAGCCTCCGAGCCCGCGGGAGGGATTACAATGAGCAGTTCTTC
CDR3aa: CASSLRARGRDYNEQFF

d_gene: TRBD2
len: 16
v_gene: TRBV15
abundance: NA
j_gene: TRBJ2-3
CDR3nt: TGTGCCACACTTCCCCGGGCGGGAGTGATCACAGATACGCAGTATTTT
CDR3aa: CATLPRAGVITDTQYF

d_gene: NA
len: 15
v_gene: TRBV5-1
abundance: NA
j_gene: TRBJ2-2
CDR3nt: TGCGCCAGCAGCTTAGAGGGGGAAGGCACCGGGGAGCTGTTTTTT
CDR3aa: CASSLEGEGTGELFF

d_gene: NA
len: 12
v_gene: TRBV15
abundance: NA
j_gene: TRBJ2-2
CDR3nt: TGTGCCACCAGCAGAGTTAGAGGGGAGCTGTTTTTT
CDR3aa: CATSRVRGELFF

d_gene: NA
len: 16
v_gene: TRBV27
abundance: NA
j_gene: TRBJ1-2
CDR3nt: TGTGCCAGCAGTTTATCGTCAGTGAGGGGGTCCTATGGCTACACCTTC
CDR3aa: CASSLSSVRGSYGYTF

d_gene: TRBD2
len: 18
v_gene: TRBV13
abundance: few
j_gene: TRBJ2-3
CDR3nt: TGTGCCAGCAGCCCCTTCCCTCTAGCGGGAGCCGAGACAGATACGCAGTATTTT
CDR3aa: CASSPFPLAGAETDTQYF

d_gene: NA
len: 14
v_gene: TRBV10-3
abundance: few
j_gene: TRBJ2-5
CDR3nt: TGTGCCATCAGTGCTGACAGGCGGCCAGAGACCCAGTACTTC
CDR3aa: CAISADRRPETQYF

d_gene: TRBD2
len: 16
v_gene: TRBV29-1
abundance: few
j_gene: TRBJ2-3
CDR3nt: TGCAGCGCTCAGAGGGGACTAGCGGGAAAAACAGATACGCAGTATTTT
CDR3aa: CSAQRGLAGKTDTQYF

d_gene: NA
len: 14
v_gene: TRBV19
abundance: NA
j_gene: TRBJ1-5
CDR3nt: TGTGCCAGTACCGAAGTTCAGGGGAATCAGCCCCAGCATTTT
CDR3aa: CASTEVQGNQPQHF

d_gene: NA
len: 13
v_gene: TRBV18
abundance: NA
j_gene: TRBJ1-4
CDR3nt: TGTGCCAGCTCACCACCGCCGGGAGAAAAACTGTTTTTT
CDR3aa: CASSPPPGEKLFF

d_gene: NA
len: 12
v_gene: TRBV29-1
abundance: NA
j_gene: TRBJ2-1
CDR3nt: TGCAGCGTTGAATATTTGTTAGATTGGCAGTTCTTC
CDR3aa: CSVEYLLDWQFF

d_gene: NA
len: 15
v_gene: TRBV11-3
abundance: NA
j_gene: TRBJ1-2
CDR3nt: TGTGCCAGCAGCCGTTCAGACAGCGGGAACTATGGCTACACCTTC
CDR3aa: CASSRSDSGNYGYTF

d_gene: TRBD2
len: 16
v_gene: TRBV30
abundance: NA
j_gene: TRBJ2-3
CDR3nt: TGTGCCTGGAGTGTTCACGGGACTAGCCACACAGATACGCAGTATTTT
CDR3aa: CAWSVHGTSHTDTQYF

d_gene: NA
len: 11
v_gene: TRBV28
abundance: NA
j_gene: TRBJ2-1
CDR3nt: TGTGCCAGCAGTTTACACAGGGTATGGTTCTTC
CDR3aa: CASSLHRVWFF

d_gene: NA
len: 15
v_gene: TRBV5-6
abundance: few
j_gene: TRBJ2-5
CDR3nt: TGTGCCAGCAGCTCCCACGGGATTGGTGAAGAGACCCAGTACTTC
CDR3aa: CASSSHGIGEETQYF

d_gene: TRBD2
len: 16
v_gene: TRBV9
abundance: NA
j_gene: TRBJ2-7
CDR3nt: TGTGCCAGCAGCTCAGGTGCGGGAGCGAGCTCCTACGAGCAGTACTTC
CDR3aa: CASSSGAGASSYEQYF

d_gene: TRBD1
len: 13
v_gene: TRBV28
abundance: NA
j_gene: TRBJ2-4
CDR3nt: TGTGCCAGCAGTTCCGGGACAGAAAACATTCAGTACTTC
CDR3aa: CASSSGTENIQYF

d_gene: NA
len: 14
v_gene: TRBV19
abundance: NA
j_gene: TRBJ2-1
CDR3nt: TGTGCCAGTACCCACGCGAGGTCCTACAATGAGCAGTTCTTC
CDR3aa: CASTHARSYNEQFF

d_gene: NA
len: 12
v_gene: TRBV10-3
abundance: few
j_gene: TRBJ2-1
CDR3nt: TGTGCCATCAGTGAGTCGTTAAATGAGCAGTTCTTC
CDR3aa: CAISESLNEQFF

d_gene: NA
len: 11
v_gene: TRBV29-1
abundance: NA
j_gene: TRBJ1-1
CDR3nt: TGCAGCGTTGAGGGGAGACTCGGAGCTTTCTTT
CDR3aa: CSVEGRLGAFF

d_gene: NA
len: 15
v_gene: TRBV9
abundance: few
j_gene: TRBJ2-1
CDR3nt: TGTGCCAGCAGCCCCCTTCGCGGGGCTTACAATGAGCAGTTCTTC
CDR3aa: CASSPLRGAYNEQFF